Listed below are T cell receptor beta chains from one sample, sequenced in a study of human thymus T cells. Sequencing was performed with immunoSEQ multiplex PCR; in TCRdb, only in-frame clones are kept and a portion is missing. The table has some 40,000 clones, 94% seen once; the top ten hold about 0.13%. Sequenced sample: blood. These receptors came from a boy in the first two years of life with a congenital heart defect but otherwise immunologically healthy. Both conserved end residues are part of each CDR3. Each record gives: D gene, J gene, V gene, clone size, CDR3 DNA, CDR3 protein. D genes are given only for firm matches. Not every row has a clone size; where given, it reads once, few, many or a size class.

.	TRBJ1-2	TRBV19	.	TGTGCCAGTAGGCCGGAAGGCTACACCTTC	CASRPEGYTF
.	TRBJ1-2	TRBV19	.	TGTGCCAGTAGTATATGGGGTAACAGCGGAAACTATGGCTACACCTTC	CASSIWGNSGNYGYTF
TRBD1	TRBJ2-3	TRBV12-5	.	TGTGCTAGTGGTTTGGTGGGGACAGGGGTCACAGATACGCAGTATTTT	CASGLVGTGVTDTQYF
.	TRBJ1-1	TRBV5-4	once	TGTGCCAGCAGCTTAGGGACGAGAGCTTTCTTT	CASSLGTRAFF
.	TRBJ2-2	TRBV28	.	TGTGCCAGCAGCCGATTTAACACCGGGGAGCTGTTTTTT	CASSRFNTGELFF
.	TRBJ1-2	TRBV28	.	TGTGCCAGCAGTTTGCAGGTACACCGTTCTGGCTACACCTTC	CASSLQVHRSGYTF
.	TRBJ1-2	TRBV29-1	.	TGCAGCGTTGCGCGGCAGACCTATGGCTACACCTTC	CSVARQTYGYTF
.	TRBJ1-2	TRBV28	.	TGTGCCAGCAGTTTATGGGAGGGAGCTAACTATGGCTACACCTTC	CASSLWEGANYGYTF
TRBD2	TRBJ2-2	TRBV5-1	.	TGCGCCAGCAGCTTGGGACTAGCGGTGAACACCGGGGAGCTGTTTTTT	CASSLGLAVNTGELFF
.	TRBJ2-5	TRBV12-5	.	TGTGCTAGTGGCTTCCAGGGGTCTGAGCGAGAGACCCAGTACTTC	CASGFQGSERETQYF
TRBD1	TRBJ1-4	TRBV11-2	.	TGTGCCAGCAGCTTAGTGACAGGGGTTAATGAAAAACTGTTTTTT	CASSLVTGVNEKLFF
TRBD2	TRBJ2-2	TRBV9	.	TGTGCCGCCGGACTAGCGGACACCGGGGAGCTGTTTTTT	CAAGLADTGELFF
.	TRBJ1-2	TRBV28	.	TGTGCCAGCAGATACAGGGCCGCATACACCTTC	CASRYRAAYTF
.	TRBJ2-7	TRBV19	.	TGTGCCAGTAGTATAGCCCTACAAGCGGGACAGCTCTACGAGCAGTACTTC	CASSIALQAGQLYEQYF
.	TRBJ2-5	TRBV4-1	.	TGCGCCAGCAGCCAAGAACCAACCGCGACCCAGTACTTC	CASSQEPTATQYF
TRBD2	TRBJ2-1	TRBV18	.	TGTGCCAGCTCACCTGGGACTAGCGGGGGGGCGAGGAATGAGCAGTTCTTC	CASSPGTSGGARNEQFF
.	TRBJ2-7	TRBV4-2	.	TGTGCCAGCAGCCAAGGTCTAAGGACTAACCCTTACGAGCAGTACTTC	CASSQGLRTNPYEQYF
.	TRBJ2-5	TRBV5-4	.	TGTGCCAGCTCACCGGATGGCGGGTGGGAGACCCAGTACTTC	CASSPDGGWETQYF
.	TRBJ1-2	TRBV5-1	.	TGCGCCAGCAGCTTTGTGCCAGGCTACTATGGCTACACCTTC	CASSFVPGYYGYTF
.	TRBJ1-2	TRBV20-1	once	TGCAGTGCTGGACAAAACTATGGCTACACCTTC	CSAGQNYGYTF
TRBD2	TRBJ2-2	TRBV7-2	.	TGTGCCAGCAGAGTCAGCGGGGGTAACACCGGGGAGCTGTTTTTT	CASRVSGGNTGELFF
TRBD1	TRBJ2-3	TRBV5-1	.	TGCGCCAGCAGCTTGGTGCGACAGGGGCCCACAGATACGCAGTATTTT	CASSLVRQGPTDTQYF
TRBD1	TRBJ1-1	TRBV5-1	.	TGCGCCAGCAGCTTACTGGGACAGGGAGGCGAAGCTTTCTTT	CASSLLGQGGEAFF
.	TRBJ1-6	TRBV14	once	TGTGCCAGCAGCCAAGATCTGGGGGAGCCAAGCTCCTATAATTCACCCCTCCACTTT	CASSQDLGEPSSYNSPLHF
.	TRBJ1-1	TRBV7-9	.	TGTGCCAGCAGCCCGGGACGAGGTTACACTGAAGCTTTCTTT	CASSPGRGYTEAFF
TRBD1	TRBJ2-7	TRBV7-2	.	TGTGCCAGCAGCGTAGGACAGGGGGCGTACGAGCAGTACTTC	CASSVGQGAYEQYF
.	TRBJ2-1	TRBV9	.	TGTGCCAGCAGCGTAGGTCGTCGGACCGGCTACAATGAGCAGTTCTTC	CASSVGRRTGYNEQFF
TRBD2	TRBJ2-5	TRBV7-2	.	TGTGCCAGCAGCTTAAAGAGGCTAGCGGGGATACAAGAGACCCAGTACTTC	CASSLKRLAGIQETQYF
.	TRBJ1-5	TRBV30	.	TGTGCCTGGAGTGGAGACGGGTATAGCAATCAGCCCCAGCATTTT	CAWSGDGYSNQPQHF
TRBD1	TRBJ2-7	TRBV5-4	.	TGTGCCAGCAGCTTGGAGGGGGCCTACTACGAGCAGTACTTC	CASSLEGAYYEQYF
.	TRBJ2-5	TRBV5-4	.	TGTGCCAGCAGCTTGGTGACCCACCAAGAGACCCAGTACTTC	CASSLVTHQETQYF
.	TRBJ1-1	TRBV28	.	TGTGCCAGCAGACAGAACACTGAAGCTTTCTTT	CASRQNTEAFF
.	TRBJ2-2	TRBV7-9	.	TGTGCCAGCAGCTCCGGGCGCTATCCCGGCACCGGGGAGCTGTTTTTT	CASSSGRYPGTGELFF
TRBD1	TRBJ2-5	TRBV7-7	.	TGTGCCAGCAGCTTAACCAGGGGGGAGACCCAGTACTTC	CASSLTRGETQYF
.	TRBJ1-2	TRBV7-9	.	TGTGCCAGCAGCTTTATAACAGCGGAATGGGGCTACACCTTC	CASSFITAEWGYTF
.	TRBJ2-5	TRBV11-2	few	TGTGCCAGCAGCTTAGAGACCCAGTACTTC	CASSLETQYF
.	TRBJ1-2	TRBV14	once	TGTGCCAGCAGCCAAGGCCCCTCGTGGGGGCCGTTCGGCTACACCTTC	CASSQGPSWGPFGYTF
.	TRBJ2-3	TRBV4-1	.	TGCGCCAGCAGCCCCAAGGCGCCGACCACAGATACGCAGTATTTT	CASSPKAPTTDTQYF
.	TRBJ1-1	TRBV7-9	.	TGTGCCAGCAGCTTTTGGGGGGCTAGGGACACTGAAGCTTTCTTT	CASSFWGARDTEAFF
TRBD1	TRBJ1-2	TRBV5-5	.	TGTGCCAGCAGCCCTCGGGACAGGGAAGGCTACACCTTC	CASSPRDREGYTF
TRBD2	TRBJ2-3	TRBV18	.	TGTGCCAGCTCACCAGTTAGCGGGAGAAGCACAGATACGCAGTATTTT	CASSPVSGRSTDTQYF
.	TRBJ1-5	TRBV4-2	.	TGTGCCAGCAGCCAGACGGACGGCCAGCCCCAGCATTTT	CASSQTDGQPQHF
.	TRBJ1-1	TRBV6-5	.	TGTGCCAGCAGTCCACAGAGCCTGAACACTGAAGCTTTCTTT	CASSPQSLNTEAFF
.	TRBJ2-3	TRBV7-2	.	TGTGCCAGCAGCTTAGTACGGGGAGCTCCAGATACGCAGTATTTT	CASSLVRGAPDTQYF
.	TRBJ2-7	TRBV19	.	TGTGCCAGTAGTATGATCCCATTCTACGAGCAGTACTTC	CASSMIPFYEQYF
.	TRBJ1-2	TRBV4-2	.	TGTGCCAGCAGCCAAGGGCAGGGGTATGGCTACACCTTC	CASSQGQGYGYTF
TRBD1	TRBJ2-7	TRBV10-3	.	TGTGCCATCAGGGGACAGGGGCCCCAACCATCCTACGAGCAGTACTTC	CAIRGQGPQPSYEQYF
TRBD2	TRBJ2-5	TRBV9	.	TGTGCCAGCAGCGTAGGGACTAGCGGGGGAGAGACCCAGTACTTC	CASSVGTSGGETQYF